This TCR beta chain comes out of a study of T cells in Graves' hyperthyroidism and ophthalmopathy. Regions amplified from RNA transcripts were the TCR beta CDR3 regions. Primed by the HTBI set, a first-round RT-PCR was run on the TCR CDR3. TCRdb called the multiplex PCR reads again in MiXCR, with one record for every CDR3 protein. Altogether about 290,000 distinct CDR3 sequences are present, about an eighth being singletons, with the ten largest covering roughly 7.5%. This clonotype was observed many times. The TCR was taken from a woman aged 25 to 45 with Graves' hyperthyroidism that later progressed to Graves' ophthalmopathy. Input material: blood.

The chain's CDR3 is CASSSGESWDEQYF. CDR3 nucleotides: TGTGCCAGCAGCTCGGGGGAAAGTTGGGACGAGCAGTACTTC. V gene TRBV7-2 combines with J gene TRBJ2-7; tentatively, D is TRBD2 (6 bases). There are 14 residues in the CDR3. The germline V and J ends were trimmed by 4 bases and 5 bases, with 15 bases remaining between them. Germline loops: CDR1 SGHTA, CDR2 FQGNSA.